Following are 32 T cell receptor beta chains from one sample sequenced in a study of radiation and T cells in renal cell carcinoma. Time point meaning: blood 2 weeks post-SBRT. The treatment was: 15 Gy SBRT to primary tumor, nephrectomy 4 weeks later. Here immunoSEQ multiplex PCR was the method, and the copy in TCRdb shows in-frame clones only, minus some. The data hold around 130,000 clones, with about 81% observed a single time. The input for sequencing was blood, taken from a patient whose treatment included radiotherapy and nephrectomy. The receptors here all came from a woman aged 55-69 years with renal cell carcinoma.

This chain uses TRBV6-6 with TRBJ2-2; no firm D call. This CDR3 comprises 12 residues. V gave up 6 bases and J gave up 7 bases, with 9 bases separating them. Germline V gives CDR1 MNHNY, CDR2 SVGAGI (reference sequence). The CDR3 loop is CASSRSGGELFF. For the CDR3, the DNA is TGTGCCAGCAGCCGTTCTGGCGGGGAGCTGTTTTTT.

V is TRBV6-4 and J is TRBJ1-6, with D maybe TRBD1 (5 bases). Trimming removed 3 bases at V and 5 bases at J, with 8 bases between. The CDR3 runs to 14 residues. CDR1 is MRHNA, CDR2 SNTAGT, per germline. For the CDR3, the DNA is TGTGCCAGCAGTGAGAGGGGCCATAATTCACCCCTCCACTTT. Translated, it gives CASSERGHNSPLHF.

CDR3 residues: CASRQSGQGFNEQYF. CDR3 DNA: TGTGCCAGCCGGCAGAGCGGACAGGGTTTCAACGAGCAGTACTTC. This rearrangement joins TRBV6-5 to TRBJ2-7; 8 nucleotides line up with TRBD1. The CDR3 covers 15 residues. Germline V gives CDR1 MNHEY, CDR2 SVGAGI. Trimming removed 8 bases from V and 5 bases from J; junction bases left unmatched: 14.

J is TRBJ2-7 and V is TRBV7-2, with 7 bases matching TRBD1. The CDR3 loop spans 15 amino acids. CDR1 and CDR2 (germline): SGHTA, FQGNSA. The V segment lost 0 bases and the J segment 5 bases; nucleotides outside the gene matches: 7. CDR3 sequence (DNA): TGTGCCAGCAGCTTAGCGGTGACAGGGTGGGACGAGCAGTACTTC. This sequence encodes CASSLAVTGWDEQYF.

The gene calls are TRBV5-1 and TRBJ1-4, with D uncertain. CDR3 size: 14 residues. Germline loops: CDR1 SGHRS, CDR2 YFSETQ. The germline V and J ends were trimmed by 0 bases and 3 bases, with 6 bases remaining between them. This CDR3 is CASSLGAANEKLFF. In nucleotides, the CDR3 is TGCGCCAGCAGCTTGGGGGCAGCTAATGAAAAACTGTTTTTT. Drawing the rest from reference TRBV5-1 and TRBJ1-4, the complete variable domain is KAGVTQTPRYLIKTRGQQVTLSCSPISGHRSVSWYQQTPGQGLQFLFEYFSETQRNKGNFPGRFSGRQFSNSRSEMNVSTLELGDSALYLCASSLGAANEKLFFGSGTQLSVL.

The rearrangement links TRBV2 to TRBJ2-3, with a tentative D call TRBD1 (5 bases). The CDR3 has 15 residues. Germline CDR1 and CDR2: SNHLY and FYNNEI. Trimming pared 1 base from V and 3 bases from J, leaving 11 bases between. The CDR3 bases are TGTGCCAGCAGTGAAGGGTATAGGGGAACAGATACGCAGTATTTT. Translation gives CASSEGYRGTDTQYF.

The chain combines TRBV2 with TRBJ2-5; D is tentatively TRBD1 or TRBD2 (6 bases each). Between the trimmed V and J ends, which lost 7 bases and 4 bases, there was a span of 16 bases. The CDR3 totals 14 residues. The germline CDR1 and CDR2 sequences are SNHLY and FYNNEI. The CDR3 loop is CASNTAGQGETQYF. CDR3 DNA: TGTGCCAGCAACACCGCGGGACAAGGAGAGACCCAGTACTTC.

The CDR3 loop is CASSLPGTGFSYEQYF. In DNA form, the CDR3 reads TGTGCCAGCAGCTTACCCGGGACAGGGTTTAGCTACGAGCAGTACTTC. The chain links TRBV7-2 to TRBJ2-7, with 9 bases aligning to TRBD1. CDR1 is SGHTA, CDR2 FQGNSA, per germline. Trimming cost V 2 bases and J 3 bases; bases outside gene matches: 8. This CDR3 comprises 16 residues.

This clone was seen more than once but under ten times. This chain uses TRBV10-3 with TRBJ1-1; D is ambiguous. The CDR3 is 13 residues long. Trimming removed 6 bases from V and 0 bases from J, with 8 bases in between. CDR1 is ENHRY and CDR2 is SYGVKD in the germline V gene. The CDR3 DNA sequence: TGTGCCATCAGCTTACAGTTGAACACTGAAGCTTTCTTT. Translated: CAISLQLNTEAFF.

There are a few counts of this clone. The chain recombines TRBV10-1 with TRBJ2-2; a possible D gene is TRBD1 (6 bases). This CDR3 region has 14 residues. Germline V gene lookup returns CDR1 WNHNN and CDR2 SYGVQD (reference sequence). V lost 3 bases, J lost 5 bases, and 10 bases lay in between. CDR3 region: CASSEQGWTGELFF. CDR3 nucleotide sequence: TGCGCCAGCAGTGAACAGGGCTGGACCGGGGAGCTGTTTTTT.

DNA for the CDR3: TGTGCCAGCAGCCCCGAAAACATATGGGCTAACACTGAAGCTTTCTTT. Amino acid sequence: CASSPENIWANTEAFF. The J gene is TRBJ1-1, the V gene TRBV7-9; no firm D call. The V end was cut by 5 bases, the J end by 2 bases, with 18 bases between. The germline V gene has CDR1 SEHNR and CDR2 FQNEAQ (reference sequence). CDR3 size: 16 residues.

In the case of this clone: Other DNA sequences from this sample encode an identical CDR3 as well. The chain links TRBV6-1 to TRBJ2-5; no definite D call. CDR1 and CDR2 (germline): MNHNS, SASEGT. Trimming pared 1 base from V and 0 bases from J, leaving 6 bases between. The length of the CDR3 is 14 residues. CDR3 coding DNA: TGTGCCAGCAGTGAAGTGGGGAACCAAGAGACCCAGTACTTC. Its translation is CASSEVGNQETQYF.

The chain couples TRBV28 to TRBJ1-2; D unresolved. The CDR3 length is 13 residues. Per germline, CDR1 MDHEN and CDR2 SYDVKM. Trimming pared 2 bases from V and 3 bases from J, leaving 7 bases between. DNA of the CDR3: TGTGCCAGCAGTTTACGTCCCGACTATGGCTACACCTTC. Amino acids: CASSLRPDYGYTF.

V is TRBV6-5 and J is TRBJ2-7; weak D call: TRBD1 (7 bases). The CDR3 contains 15 residues. The germline V gene encodes CDR1 MNHEY and CDR2 SVGAGI. V dropped 0 bases and J dropped 7 bases, with 16 bases sitting between them. The CDR3 DNA is TGTGCCAGCAGTTACTCGTTTGAGGGGGCGGGGGAGCAGTACTTC. Encoded protein: CASSYSFEGAGEQYF.

This clone was recorded only once. The V and J genes are TRBV5-1 and TRBJ2-5, with 11 bases aligning to TRBD1. CDR1 and CDR2 (germline): SGHRS, YFSETQ. CDR3 size: 17 residues. J was trimmed by 5 bases and V by 2 bases; bases with no gene match: 11. In DNA form, the CDR3 reads TGCGCCAGCAGCTTAAGAGGACAGGGGGCGTTGGGCGAGACCCAGTACTTC. Protein sequence: CASSLRGQGALGETQYF.

This rearrangement joins TRBV4-3 to TRBJ2-1, with no clear D. Germline values: CDR1 LGHNA, CDR2 YSLEER. The germline V and J ends were trimmed by 0 bases and 9 bases, with 9 bases remaining between them. This CDR3 has 13 residues. CDR3 loop: CASSQEYLGEQFF. DNA of the CDR3: TGCGCCAGCAGCCAAGAATATCTTGGTGAGCAGTTCTTC.

This clone has only a few counts. This sequence joins TRBV6-5 and TRBJ1-1, with D tentatively TRBD1 (5 bases). The germline gives CDR1 MNHEY, CDR2 SVGAGI. This CDR3 is built from 15 residues. Trimming took off 0 bases at V and 1 base at J, with 9 bases between the two ends. The CDR3: CASSYSTVANTEAFF. The DNA of the CDR3 is TGTGCCAGCAGTTACTCGACAGTGGCGAACACTGAAGCTTTCTTT.

The chain has TRBV7-9 and TRBJ2-5; 9 nucleotides match TRBD1. Judging by the DNA end, TRBJ2-7 fits better; the J call may be wrong. The CDR3 spans 15 residues. Germline V gives CDR1 SEHNR, CDR2 FQNEAQ (reference sequence). In nucleotides, the CDR3 is TGTGCCAGCAGCTTAGGACAGGGGGAGTCCTACGAGCAGTACTTC. This translates into CASSLGQGESYEQYF.

In its sample, this clone is medium-sized. This sequence joins TRBV4-3 and TRBJ2-7; 9 bases are shared with TRBD1. The CDR3 contains 16 residues. Trimming took 1 base from V and 0 from J; bases not matched to a gene: 4. Germline V gene lookup returns CDR1 LGHNA and CDR2 YSLEER. DNA of the CDR3: TGCGCCAGCAGCCAAGCGGGGACAGGGAGCTCCTACGAGCAGTACTTC. It translates to CASSQAGTGSSYEQYF.

The chain uses TRBV9 and TRBJ1-1, with D unresolved. CDR1 and CDR2 (germline): SGDLS, YYNGEE. Trimming removed 3 bases at V and 5 bases at J, with 17 bases between. The CDR3 sequence is 15 residues long. CDR3 region: CASSALGQRGTEAFF. The CDR3 nucleotides are TGTGCCAGCAGCGCCCTTGGGCAGAGAGGAACTGAAGCTTTCTTT.

With respect to this clone: This sample also contains other DNA sequences that code for the same CDR3. The chain has TRBV19 and TRBJ2-7; the D is unclear. This CDR3 has 14 residues. With 0 bases removed from V and 2 bases from J, the gap between germline ends came to 8 bases. Germline V gene data show CDR1 as LNHDA and CDR2 as SQIVND (reference sequence). The CDR3 region is CASSIDGRAYEQYF. The CDR3 DNA sequence: TGTGCCAGTAGTATAGATGGCCGGGCCTACGAGCAGTACTTC. Full variable domain (rest looked up from reference TRBV19 and TRBJ2-7): DGGITQSPKYLFRKEGQNVTLSCEQNLNHDAMYWYRQDPGQGLRLIYYSQIVNDFQKGDIAEGYSVSREKKESFPLTVTSAQKNPTAFYLCASSIDGRAYEQYFGPGTRLTVT.

The chain links TRBV7-2 to TRBJ2-5; 7 bases agree with TRBD1. Germline CDR1 SGHTA, CDR2 FQGNSA. This CDR3 is built from 15 residues. V lost 0 bases, J lost 2 bases, and 3 bases stayed unmatched. The CDR3 coding sequence is TGTGCCAGCAGCTTAGCCCTGGGACAGCAAGAGACCCAGTACTTC. It encodes CASSLALGQQETQYF.

The chain carries TRBV7-9 and TRBJ2-1; 8 bases align to TRBD2. CDR3 length: 13 amino acids. V gave up 5 bases and J gave up 10 bases; unmatched junction bases: 7. Germline CDR1 is SEHNR and CDR2 is FQNEAQ (reference sequence). The CDR3, as DNA: TGTGCCAGCAGCCTACCAGCGGGAGCAGAGCAGTTCTTC. Translation gives CASSLPAGAEQFF.

The gene calls are TRBV7-6 and TRBJ1-1; no definite D call. CDR3 size: 14 residues. Per the germline V gene, CDR1 is SGHVS and CDR2 is FNYEAQ. The V and J ends lost 6 bases and 1 base respectively, with 12 bases between them. The CDR3 coding sequence is TGTGCCAGCAGTCGGATTCAGGCGAACACTGAAGCTTTCTTT. It yields the protein CASSRIQANTEAFF. Full variable domain (outside the CDR3, taken from reference TRBV7-6 and TRBJ1-1): GAGVSQSPRYKVTKRGQDVALRCDPISGHVSLYWYRQALGQGPEFLTYFNYEAQQDKSGLPNDRFSAERPEGSISTLTIQRTEQRDSAMYRCASSRIQANTEAFFGQGTRLTVV.

This chain connects TRBV2 to TRBJ1-2, with 10 bases identical to TRBD1. Germline CDR1 and CDR2: SNHLY and FYNNEI. CDR3 length: 12 residues. The V segment lost 5 bases and the J segment 7 bases; nucleotides outside the gene matches: 1. The CDR3 here is CASSWDRGGYTF. The DNA for the CDR3 is TGTGCCAGCAGTTGGGACAGGGGTGGCTACACCTTC.

This clone was observed once. The chain joins TRBV30 to TRBJ2-5; the D is unclear. The germline V and J ends were trimmed by 2 bases and 5 bases, with 15 bases remaining between them. The CDR3 runs to 14 residues. Germline V lookup: CDR1 GTSNPN, CDR2 SVGIG (reference sequence). The CDR3 bases are TGTGCCTGGAGTTCGGGCTCAGGAAGGGAGACCCAGTACTTC. Translated, it gives CAWSSGSGRETQYF.

This clone was counted once. Other DNA sequences of this sample code for an identical CDR3. This chain uses TRBV28 with TRBJ1-2; the D gene is possibly TRBD1 (5 bases). Trimming left V 2 bases short and J 7 bases short, with 8 bases between. Germline-derived CDR1 and CDR2 are MDHEN and SYDVKM. The CDR3 has 12 amino acids. CDR3 protein: CASSLGGFGYTF. In DNA form, the CDR3 reads TGTGCCAGCAGTTTAGGGGGATTTGGCTACACCTTC.

Ten or more counts support this clone. This chain links TRBV6-1 with TRBJ1-2; D is unresolved. The V and J ends lost 2 bases and 4 bases respectively, with 11 bases between them. The CDR3 covers 14 residues. CDR1 is MNHNS and CDR2 is SASEGT in the germline V gene. CDR3 sequence reads: CASSELDITYGYTF. CDR3 nucleotides: TGTGCCAGCAGTGAACTCGACATTACCTATGGCTACACCTTC.

This chain connects TRBV6-6 to TRBJ2-7; perhaps TRBD1 as D (6 bases). Germline V gene lookup returns CDR1 MNHNY and CDR2 SVGAGI (reference sequence). V was clipped by 0 bases and J by 6 bases, with 15 bases between them. This CDR3 is built from 15 residues. In DNA form, the CDR3 reads TGTGCCAGCAGTTACTCGTCGGACAGCTGGTTCGAGCAGTACTTC. As protein: CASSYSSDSWFEQYF.

V usage is TRBV4-2 and J usage is TRBJ2-3, with 10 nucleotides matching TRBD2. The germline V gene encodes CDR1 LGHNA and CDR2 YNFKEQ. The trim removed 0 bases at V and 0 bases at J, leaving 6 bases unmatched. This CDR3 has 18 amino acids. The CDR3 DNA reads as TGTGCCAGCAGCCAAGAGCTAGCGGGGGCCGGGAGCACAGATACGCAGTATTTT. It yields the protein CASSQELAGAGSTDTQYF.

This clone has only a few counts. The chain uses TRBV19 and TRBJ1-4; 8 nucleotides line up with TRBD1. The CDR3 length is 15 residues. V lost 3 bases, J lost 6 bases, and 6 bases stayed unmatched. Germline CDR1 and CDR2: LNHDA and SQIVND (reference sequence). The CDR3 loop reads CASSIVPGGYEKLFF. The CDR3 bases are TGTGCCAGTAGTATCGTACCAGGGGGCTATGAAAAACTGTTTTTT.

This clone has more than one count but fewer than ten. CDR3 amino acids: CASSLGLAGGVSTDTQYF. CDR3 nucleotide sequence: TGTGCCAGCAGTTTGGGGCTAGCGGGAGGGGTTAGCACAGATACGCAGTATTTT. The chain uses TRBV28 and TRBJ2-3, with 12 bases fitting TRBD2. V gave up 3 bases and J gave up 0 bases; unmatched junction bases: 7. Germline values: CDR1 MDHEN, CDR2 SYDVKM. The CDR3 covers 18 residues.